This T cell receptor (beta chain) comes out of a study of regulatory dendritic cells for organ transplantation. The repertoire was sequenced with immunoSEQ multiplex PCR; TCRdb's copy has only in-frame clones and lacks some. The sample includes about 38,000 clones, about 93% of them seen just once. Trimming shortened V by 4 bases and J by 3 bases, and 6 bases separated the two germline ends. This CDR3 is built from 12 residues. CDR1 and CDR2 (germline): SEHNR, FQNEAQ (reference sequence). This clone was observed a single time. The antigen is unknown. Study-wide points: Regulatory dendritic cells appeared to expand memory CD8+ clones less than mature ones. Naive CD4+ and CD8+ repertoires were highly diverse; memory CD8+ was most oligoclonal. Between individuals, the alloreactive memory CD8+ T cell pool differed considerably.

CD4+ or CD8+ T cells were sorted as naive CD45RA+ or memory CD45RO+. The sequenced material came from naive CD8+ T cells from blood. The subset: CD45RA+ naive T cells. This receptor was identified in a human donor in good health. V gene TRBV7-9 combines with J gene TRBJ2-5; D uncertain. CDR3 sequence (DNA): TGTGCCAGCAGCTCAACTAAAGAGACCCAGTACTTC. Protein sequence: CASSSTKETQYF.